This entry is about one T cell receptor (beta chain). Its antigen is unknown. These data come from a study of T cells after yellow fever vaccination. For the study at large: SMART-Seq v4 Ultra Low Input served to prepare low-cell-number fractions. Overall study findings and caveats: The secondary response showed a weaker magnitude and a faster peak, day 5 versus 15.

TCRdb ran MiXCR on the 5' RACE reads and lists one entry per CDR3 protein. The repertoire includes under 300,000 distinct CDR3 sequences, 6.9% of them detected once, and approximately 0.87% sits in the top ten. V lost 4 bases, J lost 17 bases, and 17 bases lay in between. The CDR3 is made up of 12 amino acids. This specimen was CD4+ T cells sorted from PBMCs, taken 15 days after the yellow fever booster vaccination. The sequence was obtained from a man under 40 who received the YFV17D yellow fever vaccine. This rearrangement joins TRBV12-3 or TRBV12-4 to TRBJ2-2, with D perhaps matching TRBD2 (5 bases). The CDR3 reads CASSSSRGLRFF. The CDR3 nucleotides are TGTGCCAGCAGTTCCAGCCGGGGTTTGAGATTTTTT.